These T cell receptor beta chains were read from a single sample in a study of identical twins. TCRdb analysed the 5' RACE reads with MiXCR anew, one entry per CDR3 protein. The sample contains approximately 600,000 distinct CDR3 sequences, 7.1% of which appear only once. In addition, the sample was reused for a study of yellow fever vaccine responses in identical twins.

The source material was PBMCs. Source of these receptors: a young woman in good health. The CDR3 runs from the conserved cysteine through the conserved F or W. Each record gives: J gene, clone size, V gene, D gene, CDR3 protein, CDR3 DNA. The D gene is left open where the match is weak. The size of a clone is reported for some rows only, either as once, few or many, or as a class for expanded clones.

J: TRBJ2-2
size: -
V: TRBV15
D: -
CDR3: CATTKKGGTGPGELFF
DNA: TGTGCCACCACTAAAAAAGGGGGGACCGGACCCGGGGAGCTGTTTTTT

J: TRBJ2-7
size: few
V: TRBV12-3/TRBV12-4
D: TRBD2
CDR3: CASTGLAAYEQYF
DNA: TGTGCCAGCACGGGACTAGCGGCCTACGAGCAGTACTTC

J: TRBJ2-5
size: -
V: TRBV7-8
D: TRBD2
CDR3: CASIRLAGATQETQYF
DNA: TGTGCCAGCATCAGACTAGCGGGGGCCACGCAAGAGACCCAGTACTTC

J: TRBJ1-2
size: -
V: TRBV12-3/TRBV12-4
D: TRBD1
CDR3: CASSFGWTGLHYGYTF
DNA: TGTGCCAGCAGTTTCGGCTGGACAGGGCTCCACTATGGCTACACCTTC

J: TRBJ2-1
size: many
V: TRBV6-5
D: -
CDR3: CASSYGGSEQFF
DNA: TGTGCCAGCAGTTACGGGGGAAGTGAGCAGTTCTTC

J: TRBJ2-3
size: -
V: TRBV10-3
D: TRBD2
CDR3: CAISDSLTSGSTDTQYF
DNA: TGTGCCATCAGTGACTCTCTCACTAGCGGGAGTACAGATACGCAGTATTTT

J: TRBJ2-5
size: few
V: TRBV5-1
D: -
CDR3: CASSLNHYTGYQETQYF
DNA: TGCGCCAGCAGCTTGAATCATTATACGGGGTACCAAGAGACCCAGTACTTC

J: TRBJ2-7
size: many
V: TRBV29-1
D: TRBD1
CDR3: CSVVPTLGQGYEQYF
DNA: TGCAGCGTTGTCCCTACACTGGGACAGGGGTACGAGCAGTACTTC

J: TRBJ2-7
size: few
V: TRBV5-1
D: TRBD1
CDR3: CASSPDRAHEQYF
DNA: TGCGCCAGCAGCCCGGACAGGGCCCACGAGCAGTACTTC

J: TRBJ1-2
size: few
V: TRBV3-1
D: -
CDR3: CASSRRAGDYGYTF
DNA: TGTGCCAGCAGCCGTCGGGCGGGGGACTATGGCTACACCTTC

J: TRBJ1-1
size: many
V: TRBV20-1
D: -
CDR3: CSATRPANTEAFF
DNA: TGCAGTGCTACCCGGCCAGCGAACACTGAAGCTTTCTTT

J: TRBJ2-1
size: -
V: TRBV12-3/TRBV12-4
D: TRBD2
CDR3: CASSLREGTHEQFF
DNA: TGTGCCAGCAGCCTCAGGGAGGGAACCCATGAGCAGTTCTTC

J: TRBJ2-1
size: many
V: TRBV20-1
D: TRBD2
CDR3: CSAQAGEGGHNEQFF
DNA: TGCAGTGCCCAAGCGGGAGAGGGGGGCCACAATGAGCAGTTCTTC

J: TRBJ2-3
size: -
V: TRBV29-1
D: -
CDR3: CSAETGHTDTQYF
DNA: TGCAGCGCTGAGACAGGACACACAGATACGCAGTATTTT

J: TRBJ2-3
size: few
V: TRBV7-9
D: -
CDR3: CASSPLQGPTDTQYF
DNA: TGTGCCAGCAGCCCACTACAGGGACCGACAGATACGCAGTATTTT

J: TRBJ2-7
size: -
V: TRBV9
D: TRBD2
CDR3: CASSPGASGSYEQYF
DNA: TGTGCCAGCAGCCCAGGGGCTAGCGGGAGCTACGAGCAGTACTTC

J: TRBJ1-1
size: many
V: TRBV29-1
D: -
CDR3: CSVVEVRQWDTEAFF
DNA: TGCAGCGTTGTCGAGGTCAGGCAATGGGACACTGAAGCTTTCTTT

J: TRBJ2-1
size: few
V: TRBV5-1
D: TRBD1
CDR3: CASSTPTGGKYNEQFF
DNA: TGCGCCAGCAGCACCCCGACAGGGGGGAAGTACAATGAGCAGTTCTTC

J: TRBJ2-2
size: many
V: TRBV11-2
D: -
CDR3: CASRAIRDPGELFF
DNA: TGTGCCAGCAGGGCAATCAGGGATCCCGGGGAGCTGTTTTTT

J: TRBJ2-1
size: -
V: TRBV5-6
D: -
CDR3: CASSLGLVNNEQFF
DNA: TGTGCCAGCAGCTTGGGACTAGTTAACAATGAGCAGTTCTTC

J: TRBJ1-1
size: few
V: TRBV2
D: -
CDR3: CASGSGEAFF
DNA: TGTGCCAGTGGGAGTGGTGAAGCTTTCTTT

J: TRBJ1-4
size: few
V: TRBV7-9
D: -
CDR3: CASSLVEEANEKLFF
DNA: TGTGCCAGCAGCTTAGTCGAAGAAGCTAATGAAAAACTGTTTTTT

J: TRBJ2-6
size: -
V: TRBV7-8
D: -
CDR3: CASSLVRSSWAGANVLTF
DNA: TGTGCCAGCAGCTTAGTTCGGTCGAGTTGGGCGGGGGCCAACGTCCTGACTTTC

J: TRBJ2-3
size: -
V: TRBV7-9
D: -
CDR3: CASSLSEIADTQYF
DNA: TGTGCCAGCAGCTTGAGCGAAATCGCAGATACGCAGTATTTT

J: TRBJ2-2
size: many
V: TRBV5-1
D: -
CDR3: CASSFGTTGELFF
DNA: TGTGCCAGCAGCTTCGGAACCACCGGGGAGCTGTTTTTT

J: TRBJ2-3
size: few
V: TRBV5-1
D: -
CDR3: CASSPLSLDTQYF
DNA: TGCGCCAGCAGCCCCCTCAGTTTAGATACGCAGTATTTT

J: TRBJ1-1
size: -
V: TRBV29-1
D: TRBD1
CDR3: CSVWGQGGPTEAFF
DNA: TGCAGCGTTTGGGGACAGGGGGGACCAACTGAAGCTTTCTTT

J: TRBJ1-2
size: -
V: TRBV7-2
D: -
CDR3: CASSLAAGRGGNGYTF
DNA: TGTGCCAGCAGCTTAGCGGCGGGCAGGGGAGGGAATGGCTACACCTTC

J: TRBJ2-7
size: few
V: TRBV6-5
D: -
CDR3: CASSYSWAEAYEQYF
DNA: TGTGCCAGCAGTTACTCGTGGGCCGAAGCCTACGAGCAGTACTTC

J: TRBJ1-1
size: many
V: TRBV29-1
D: -
CDR3: CSVKGVLGTEAFF
DNA: TGCAGCGTTAAGGGAGTTTTAGGCACTGAAGCTTTCTTT

J: TRBJ2-3
size: few
V: TRBV7-2
D: -
CDR3: CASPFSSGATDTQYF
DNA: TGTGCCAGCCCCTTCTCAAGTGGGGCCACAGATACGCAGTATTTT

J: TRBJ1-1
size: -
V: TRBV2
D: -
CDR3: CASSVLGGADTEAFF
DNA: TGTGCCAGCAGTGTCTTGGGGGGGGCGGACACTGAAGCTTTCTTT

J: TRBJ2-3
size: few
V: TRBV6-1
D: -
CDR3: CASTTGITDTQYF
DNA: TGTGCCAGCACTACGGGGATCACAGATACGCAGTATTTT

J: TRBJ2-1
size: -
V: TRBV24-1
D: -
CDR3: CATSAWGREQFF
DNA: TGTGCCACCAGTGCCTGGGGCCGTGAGCAGTTCTTC

J: TRBJ2-7
size: many
V: TRBV12-3/TRBV12-4
D: -
CDR3: CASSRNRVTYEQYF
DNA: TGTGCCAGCAGCCGGAACAGGGTAACCTACGAGCAGTACTTC

J: TRBJ2-4
size: few
V: TRBV18
D: TRBD2
CDR3: CASSPRTSGLAKNIQYF
DNA: TGTGCCAGCTCACCAAGGACTAGCGGCCTAGCCAAAAACATTCAGTACTTC

J: TRBJ2-3
size: -
V: TRBV12-3/TRBV12-4
D: -
CDR3: CASSFFTRGTDTQYF
DNA: TGTGCCAGCAGTTTTTTTACCAGAGGGACAGATACGCAGTATTTT

J: TRBJ2-7
size: -
V: TRBV12-3/TRBV12-4
D: TRBD1
CDR3: CASSLAGTGVPEQYF
DNA: TGTGCCAGCAGTTTAGCCGGGACAGGGGTTCCCGAGCAGTACTTC

J: TRBJ2-1
size: -
V: TRBV18
D: -
CDR3: CASSPSQSRDNEQFF
DNA: TGTGCCAGCTCACCAAGTCAATCAAGAGACAATGAGCAGTTCTTC

J: TRBJ2-1
size: few
V: TRBV4-1
D: TRBD1
CDR3: CASSRENLGTGVYNEQFF
DNA: TGCGCCAGCAGCCGAGAAAACCTGGGGACAGGGGTGTACAATGAGCAGTTCTTC

J: TRBJ2-7
size: -
V: TRBV25-1
D: -
CDR3: CASSERGFGEQYF
DNA: TGTGCCAGCAGTGAACGAGGGTTCGGCGAGCAGTACTTC